The rows below give T cell receptor beta chains drawn from one sample of a study of blood T cell repertoires in COVID-19. Some clones are missing from TCRdb's copy, which holds only in-frame ones; the method was immunoSEQ multiplex PCR. The sample contains roughly 500,000 clones, 85% to 90% of which appear only once. The sample taken for sequencing was peripheral blood. The origin of the receptors is a man younger than 35 with COVID-19, enrolled during active disease. CDR3s include the opening cysteine and the closing phenylalanine or tryptophan. Fields, in order: J gene, V gene, clone size, D gene, CDR3 DNA, CDR3 protein. D genes are given only for firm matches. Expanded clones get a size class; other rows say once, few or many, or leave the size out.

>TRBJ1-1|TRBV24-1|NA|NA
TGTGCCACCAGTGATTTTAGGGGGAACACTGAAGCTTTCTTT
CATSDFRGNTEAFF
>TRBJ2-1|TRBV7-3|once|TRBD2
TGTGCCAGCAGCTCTAGCGGGAGGGCCTCTAGTGAGCAGTTCTTC
CASSSSGRASSEQFF
>TRBJ2-5|TRBV19|NA|TRBD2
TGTGCCAGTAGTATGGCCTCGGGAGCGGGGCAAGAGACCCAGTACTTC
CASSMASGAGQETQYF
>TRBJ1-2|TRBV27|NA|TRBD1
TGTGCCAGCAGGCGACAGGGGACTCGGGGCTACACCTTC
CASRRQGTRGYTF
>TRBJ2-3|TRBV4-2|NA|NA
TGTGCCAGCAGCCAGACTAGCACAGATACGCAGTATTTT
CASSQTSTDTQYF
>TRBJ2-3|TRBV7-2|NA|TRBD2
TGTGCCAGCAGCTTAGCGGGAGGGACAGATACGCAGTATTTT
CASSLAGGTDTQYF
>TRBJ2-1|TRBV5-5|NA|TRBD2
TGTGCCAGCAGCTTTGAACTAGCGGGAGTATATGAGCAGTTCTTC
CASSFELAGVYEQFF
>TRBJ2-2|TRBV18|once|NA
TGTGCCAGCTCAGCCCAGGCCGGGGAGCTGTTTTTT
CASSAQAGELFF
>TRBJ2-6|TRBV11-2|NA|TRBD1
TGTGCCAGCAGCTGGCAGGGGGTCTCTGGGGCCAACGTCCTGACTTTC
CASSWQGVSGANVLTF
>TRBJ2-1|TRBV9|NA|TRBD1
TGTGCCAGCACCACTAGGGACAGGCAATCCTACAATGAGCAGTTCTTC
CASTTRDRQSYNEQFF
>TRBJ2-3|TRBV5-1|NA|NA
TGCGCCAGCAGCTTCGACAGACCCACAGATACGCAGTATTTT
CASSFDRPTDTQYF
>TRBJ2-3|TRBV5-1|NA|TRBD2
TGCGCCAGCAGCTGGGAGGGAACAGATACGCAGTATTTT
CASSWEGTDTQYF
>TRBJ2-7|TRBV27|NA|NA
TGTGCCAGCAGTGTACAACGTTCCTACGAGCAGTACTTC
CASSVQRSYEQYF
>TRBJ2-2|TRBV19|NA|NA
TGTGCCACCTCCCAGAGGCTACCTATTAACACCGGGGAGCTGTTTTTT
CATSQRLPINTGELFF
>TRBJ2-3|TRBV6-6|NA|NA
TGTGCCAGCAGTTCCACTACTCGGGATACGCAGTATTTT
CASSSTTRDTQYF
>TRBJ2-1|TRBV27|NA|NA
TGTGCCAGCAGTTCCGCCAGGTTCGGATCTGAGCAGTTCTTC
CASSSARFGSEQFF